This T cell receptor beta chain emerged from a study of cytomegalovirus exposure and HLA in healthy donors. General study results and limits: Most TCR sequences were uncommon, yet certain public TCRs appeared in many donors. Clonal expansion, a later analysis showed, was greater in HLA-associated TCR beta chains than in equally common others. DRB1 showed the most TCR associations and HLA-C the fewest in a later analysis, as rates varied by HLA locus.

Details on this clone: Its antigen remains unidentified.

PCR amplification relied on 60 Vbeta primers (plus 13 Jbeta primers). In the original processing: Around 11 million shared chains were among the 80 million or so unique TCR beta chains that a later analysis counted. The protocol was immunoSEQ multiplex PCR, while the TCRdb copy is restricted to in-frame clones and leaves out a portion. The D gene and trimming were derived from the DNA, and the V and J assignments and clone size from that table. The sample table includes 40,000 to 60,000 clones. The sequencing sample was made of PBMCs. The sequence derives from a female donor in good health and CMV-seronegative.

The DNA of the CDR3 is TGTGCCAGCAGCTACTATGACAGGGGGCCCACCGGGGAGCTGTTTTTT. Encoded protein: CASSYYDRGPTGELFF. The rearrangement joins TRBV5-6 to TRBJ2-2; 10 bases match TRBD1. From germline, CDR1 is SGHDT and CDR2 YYEEEE. V dropped 3 bases and J dropped 4; count of bases not matched to a gene: 6. The CDR3 contains 16 residues.